The entry that follows covers one TCR beta chain sequence. Trimming cost V 7 bases and J 0 bases, with 15 bases left between them. The CDR3 sequence is 15 residues long. Germline CDR1 MNHEY, CDR2 SVGAGI. The data were obtained in a study of cytomegalovirus exposure and HLA in healthy donors. With 60 Vbeta and 13 Jbeta primers, the PCR was carried out. Sequenced by immunoSEQ multiplex PCR; TCRdb stores in-frame clones only, minus some. In the table there are around 190,000 clones, around 73% of which are singletons. This chain links TRBV6-5 with TRBJ1-2, with D unclear. Material: PBMCs. The receptor was derived from a woman in her 30s in good health and CMV-seronegative. The CDR3 region is CASTIDETSNYGYTF. The CDR3 bases are TGTGCCAGCACTATAGATGAGACTTCTAACTATGGCTACACCTTC.